This T cell receptor beta chain was identified in a study of blood T cells in healthy people across ages. In regard to this clonotype: Its target is not known.

Study-level findings and limits: Total diversity from one million sequenced T cells was likely underestimated. TCR beta diversity per million T cells fell roughly linearly with age.

Next came a second PCR, run for about 6 to 11 cycles, which used a sample-barcoded 5' primer along with a J-beta primer mix. Each of the cDNA molecules was tagged by a template-switch adaptor with 12 random nucleotides. The study obtained at least 3 million CDR3-containing paired-end reads from every sample. TCRdb re-called the 5' RACE reads with MiXCR, one entry per CDR3 protein. This table has about 1.7 million distinct CDR3 sequences, 25% to 30% appearing once. The sequence was obtained from a young woman in good health. The sample taken for sequencing was blood.

The CDR3 nucleotides read TGTGCCAGCAGCCCACAGGGGGCGCTTGGAGAGACCCAGTACTTC. It specifies CASSPQGALGETQYF. This sequence joins TRBV14 and TRBJ2-5; the match to TRBD1 covers 9 bases. This CDR3 is 15 amino acids long. Germline values: CDR1 SGHDN, CDR2 FVKESK. V lost 4 bases and J lost 4; bases outside the gene matches: 7.